The T cell receptor (beta chain) under discussion was sequenced for a study of CD8 T cells in ankylosing spondylitis. Germline CDR1 and CDR2: MGHDK and SYGVNS. The CDR3 totals 16 residues. Trimming removed 7 bases from V and 1 base from J, with 19 bases in between. For TCR beta, libraries came from quantitative 5'-RACE with molecular barcodes. MiXCR was run by TCRdb on the 5' RACE reads, yielding one entry per CDR3 protein. The table shows roughly 450,000 distinct CDR3 sequences, with about 24% occurring only once. This clonotype was counted between two and nine times. Its target is not known. Regarding the study as a whole: Some of the motif variants had earlier been found in reactive arthritis patients' fluid and blood. Relatively scarce in peripheral blood, disease-linked clones were CD8+. Disease-linked clones reportedly concentrated significantly in matched ankylosing spondylitis synovial fluid. A motif in TCR beta, a set of roughly eight highly homologous variants, appeared characteristic of ankylosing spondylitis blood.

The TCR sequence derives from a male donor with ankylosing spondylitis. The chain is built from TRBV25-1 and TRBJ1-1, with D possibly matching TRBD1 (6 bases). Material: blood, either unsorted or a sorted T cell fraction (not recorded which). The DNA of the CDR3 is TGTGCCAGCACGGCTCTGGGGGGCGCAGGGAACACTGAAGCTTTCTTT. This codes for CASTALGGAGNTEAFF.